Below, one T cell receptor (beta chain) is given with its context. It has no known antigen specificity. No per-base quality is available; no much larger clone lies one base away. This specimen belongs to a study of cytomegalovirus exposure and HLA in healthy donors listed by TCRdb under 2017. Turning to the overall study: An earlier analysis of some 620 of the donors reported approximately 300 Gb of sequence data and around 120 million unique TCR beta sequences obtained from about 180 million T cells. An early release that covered several hundred HLA-typed donors contained around 330 gigabases of sequencing data and tens of millions of unique TCR sequences. The genetic ancestry cluster associated with self-reported Caucasian donors included 80% to 90% of the approximately 400 genotyped donors. The study aimed to test whether cataloging public T cell receptors could reveal signatures of past pathogen exposure. The study used immunosequencing to profile the T cell repertoires of hundreds of subjects and linked those repertoires to cytomegalovirus serostatus. In addition to the first cohort of hundreds of subjects, a separate validation cohort of approximately 110 different subjects was used. High-throughput TCR immunosequencing, statistical association of individual TCRs with disease status, and machine learning were combined to predict cytomegalovirus infection status. To study patterns of TCR occurrence, a later analysis re-analyzed previously published TCR beta repertoires from around 670 donors and added high-resolution HLA genotyping. The later analysis used no new phenotypic data to find candidate immune exposures, relying instead on TCR beta sequences and their occurrence across donors. In an earlier analysis of 500 to 650 of the donors, high-throughput TCR beta sequencing was used to judge whether each TCR beta V gene segment behaved as functional or pseudogenic. Donor age, sex, ethnicity and CMV serostatus were collected together with the repertoire data. In a later genetic analysis, genome-wide SNP genotypes for about 55% of the roughly 700 donors were used, and that subset was treated as a discovery cohort. All discovery cohort repertoires had been generated using a single sequencing platform. Both class I and class II loci were covered by HLA typing, at four-digit resolution. The number of donors typed differed by locus, with 629-630 for A, B, C, DRB1 and DQB1, around 520 for DQA1, over 600 for DPA1, and over 400 for DPB1. Because of strong linkage in the cohort, four or five DR-DQ haplotypes were treated as single units for association and clustering. Among 300 to 450 genotyped donors of the cohort, an average of around 240,000 unique TCR beta nucleotide sequences were sequenced per donor, approximately 20% of them non-productive.

Paper-wide results and their limitations: Specific HLA alleles were associated with 18,000 or so TCR beta sequences at a false discovery rate of 0.05 in a later analysis. This cohort had only TCR beta chains sequenced, and the lack of alpha or paired-chain data limited which features could be detected. CMV serostatus was the only immune exposure information available for the cohort. The presence/absence analyses assumed that sequencing depth was roughly uniform across donors, and that assumption may not be true. When HLA alleles, especially DR and DQ, strongly co-occurred, attributing TCR associations to individual alleles was difficult. Broadly in line with IMGT annotations, most TCR beta V segments showed up in productive rearrangements about 90% or about 30% of the time in an earlier analysis of under 700 of the donors. In vitro tests confirmed that a few of the cytomegalovirus-associated TCR beta chains recognize cytomegalovirus antigens. Correlated functional status among segregating V segments might reflect linkage disequilibrium, but an unknown experimental factor could not be ruled out. In the study, some 180 TCR beta chains were listed as associated with cytomegalovirus. Compared with the approximately 710-donor mean, donors in an Asian-associated ancestry cluster had fewer N-insertions in productive TCRs, according to a later genetic analysis. In a later genetic analysis, a missense DCLRE1C variant was associated with V-gene and J-gene trimming of TCR beta chains, and the association was replicated in an independent cohort. The authors suggested that the approach could potentially be generalized to other disease states and immunological phenotypes. A further reported finding was that TCR beta sequences accurately predicted the HLA-A and HLA-B alleles for most subjects in the first cohort. While some public TCRs were present in many individuals, most TCR sequences turned up only very rarely across donors. In a later analysis, TCR association rates were found to vary across HLA loci, with the most associated TCRs seen for DRB1 alleles and the fewest for HLA-C alleles. In a later analysis, HLA-associated TCR beta chains showed more clonal expansion and lower generation probabilities than non-associated chains that were equally common. According to a later analysis, parvovirus B19, influenza, CMV and Epstein-Barr virus appeared linked to several top co-occurrence clusters. Roughly 15 rarely observed V segments, including chromosome 9 orphons, were excluded from the earlier analysis of several hundred of the donors because counts were too low. A cluster of highly shared sequence variants was judged likely to be a technical artifact of the sequencing pipeline. Most CMV-associated TCR beta chains appeared to be HLA-restricted in a later analysis, and the HLA associations seemed to be driven largely by CMV exposure. The classifier was reported to diagnose cytomegalovirus status with high specificity and sensitivity in both the original and validation cohorts. HLA typing was unavailable for some donors at each locus, so association tests used only the typed subset.

Library preparation used the immunoSEQ multiplex PCR assay. The multiplex PCR relied on a mix of 60 forward primers for TCR Vbeta segments and 13 reverse primers for TCR Jbeta segments. The CDR3 region of rearranged TCR beta genes was amplified from genomic DNA by a multiplex PCR assay. Amplified TCR beta libraries were sequenced as 87-base-pair reads on the Illumina HiSeq System. The published analysis was carried out like this. In a later analysis, 70 million to 95 million unique TCR beta chains were counted across the 500 to 850 repertoires, and roughly 11 million of these chains were shared by at least two donors. Raw reads were error-corrected and collapsed into unique sequences by a nearest-neighbor algorithm in which closely related sequences were merged to remove PCR and sequencing errors. Alignment of CDR3 sequences to IMGT reference sequences was used to assign V, D and J gene segments. Each retained sequence needed at least a six-nucleotide match to both a V gene segment and a J gene segment. A rearrangement counted as productive if the CDR3 had no stop codons and remained in frame with V and J, and every other rearrangement counted as non-productive. Following IMGT convention, CDR3 was defined as the stretch from the second conserved V-encoded cysteine to the conserved J-encoded phenylalanine. The earlier analysis of fewer than 700 of the donors excluded sequences that lacked an unambiguous match to a single V gene segment. In an earlier analysis of 587 of the donors, V segments were called functional above 56.7% productive rearrangements and were called segregating when the between-donor standard deviation exceeded 5%. A statistical classification framework was built for diagnosing cytomegalovirus status from the catalog of TCR beta chain sequences. A later analysis assigned V and J genes by comparing TCR nucleotide sequences with IMGT/GENE-DB human TR gene sequences. The TCRdist pipeline was used in a later analysis to assign CDR3 sequences and most-parsimonious VDJ recombination scenarios. In a later analysis, each TCR beta chain was defined by its CDR3 amino acid sequence together with its V-gene family, and reads without a unique V-gene family were excluded. To address suspected cross-contamination and a sequencing artifact, a later analysis removed 450 to 700 highly shared, low-generation-probability nucleotide sequences. For each public chain, a later analysis derived a clonal expansion index from normalized ranks of inferred template counts within each repertoire. Generation probabilities in a later analysis came from a VDJ recombination model fitted to out-of-frame rearrangements, and those results were checked against IGoR. In a later analysis, hypergeometric tests were used to score TCR-TCR, TCR-HLA and TCR-CMV co-occurrence, with a repertoire-size bias correction applied to TCR pairs. To estimate false discovery rates, a later analysis permuted the HLA or CMV assignments 20 times. In a later analysis, co-occurring TCRs were grouped using DBSCAN, and TCRdist sequence similarity was added for clustering within HLA-allele-positive subsets. Co-occurrence clustering excluded repertoires with fewer than 30,000 or more than 120,000 public chains, plus five with anomalous nucleotide sharing. Imported from immuneACCESS, the table was reduced by TCRdb to in-frame sequences with V and J called. These copies leave out some clones; in studies compared against another copy, an unresolved V gene accounts for under half, and the cause of the remainder is not known. V and J calls plus clone size are reproduced from that table; the DNA served to infer D and trimming. The sample records 140,000 or so clones, roughly 88% of which are singletons. The top ten constitute roughly 0.5% of the sample.

In total, around 600 healthy bone marrow donors made up the cohort. All cohort members were sampled while nominally healthy, although unrecorded immune exposures were likely present. The donor tested CMV seronegative and was one of the 352 seronegative cohort members. Each donor provided a peripheral blood sample, and peripheral blood mononuclear cells were used for TCR beta sequencing. The Qiagen DNeasy Blood Extraction Kit was used to extract genomic DNA from the blood cell samples. The sample was PBMCs. The receptor was isolated from a woman in her thirties or forties in good health and CMV-seronegative.

The CDR3 reads as follows: CASGLSHRGPTDTQYF. The nucleotide sequence reads as follows: TGTGCTAGTGGTCTATCTCACAGGGGGCCCACAGATACGCAGTATTTT. This chain is built from TRBV12-5 and TRBJ2-3; TRBD1 fits 9 bases in the junction. V is cut back by 5 bases and J by 2 bases, with 8 bases in the junction unmatched. The CDR3 goes from the cysteine to the phenylalanine over 16 residues. The retained sequence is limited to the CDR3, 48 bases, with the frame set at the first base. Per the germline V gene, LGHNT is the CDR1 and FRNRAP is the CDR2.